A selection of T cell receptor beta chains follows, all from one sample in a study of CD8+ T cells in alopecia areata. Profiled with immunoSEQ multiplex PCR; TCRdb holds only in-frame clones, not every one. The sample lists 150,000 to 200,000 clones, roughly 65% occurring once. The sample was CD4+ T cells sorted from blood, taken at week 4, from a patient treated with tofacitinib. These receptor sequences come from a human donor with alopecia areata. Each CDR3 is given with its conserved first and last residue. D genes are given only for firm matches. The size field is filled for only some rows; it gives once, few, many or a size class.

TRBJ2-1 TRBV4-1 - TRBD2 TGCGCCAGCAGCCAAGATAAGCAGCGGGGGGGCCTTGTACATGAGCAGTTCTTC CASSQDKQRGGLVHEQFF
TRBJ1-2 TRBV4-3 - - TGCGCCAGCAGCCACCTTGGGGGCGTACCTAACTATGGCTACACCTTC CASSHLGGVPNYGYTF
TRBJ1-5 TRBV7-2 few - TGTGCCAGCAGCTTATCCAGAGGCAATCAGCCCCAGCATTTT CASSLSRGNQPQHF
TRBJ2-7 TRBV29-1 - - TGCAGCGTTGTCGGGGACATAGAATCCTACGAGCAGTACTTC CSVVGDIESYEQYF
TRBJ2-1 TRBV29-1 once TRBD2 TGCAGCGCGGGGCAAGGACTAGCTTCCAGCGAGCAGTTCTTC CSAGQGLASSEQFF
TRBJ1-3 TRBV7-8 few - TGTGCCAGCAGCTTAAAAGGTGGCTCTGGAAACACCATATATTTT CASSLKGGSGNTIYF
TRBJ2-2 TRBV29-1 - - TGCAGCGTCCGGCCCCTATTGAACACCGGGGAGCTGTTTTTT CSVRPLLNTGELFF
TRBJ2-5 TRBV6-5 - - TGTGCCAGCAGTTATGGGGAGACCCAGTACTTC CASSYGETQYF
TRBJ2-3 TRBV5-6 few - TGTGCCAGCAGTTCGGGTGGCGGCACAGATACGCAGTATTTT CASSSGGGTDTQYF
TRBJ2-7 TRBV4-3 - - TGCGCCAGCAGCCAAGATACGTTCGAGGGCCGCGAGCAGTACTTC CASSQDTFEGREQYF
TRBJ1-1 TRBV9 - - TGTGCCAGCAGCGTAGGCAGGAACACTGAAGCTTTCTTT CASSVGRNTEAFF
TRBJ1-2 TRBV5-6 - TRBD1 TGTGCCAGTACAAATTCCGGGACAGTGGATGGCTACACCTTC CASTNSGTVDGYTF
TRBJ1-5 TRBV29-1 - - TGCAGCGCAGGGGAGGGGCAGCCCCAGCATTTT CSAGEGQPQHF
TRBJ2-5 TRBV28 - - TGTGCCAGCAGTCCCGATACAGTGGTGGAGACCCAGTACTTC CASSPDTVVETQYF
TRBJ2-7 TRBV7-9 - TRBD1 TGTGCCAGCAGCTTAGCAGGGGGCCAAGGGATCTACGAGCAGTACTTC CASSLAGGQGIYEQYF
TRBJ2-5 TRBV2 - - TGTGCCAGCAAGACCGGGACTTTCGAAGAGACCCAGTACTTC CASKTGTFEETQYF
TRBJ1-5 TRBV2 - - TGTGCCAGCAGTGATGGAGGTTTTAGGAATCAGCCCCAGCATTTT CASSDGGFRNQPQHF
TRBJ2-5 TRBV29-1 - - TGCAGCGTTGAAGCTCCCGGGGGCGCTTTGAAAGAGACCCAGTACTTC CSVEAPGGALKETQYF
TRBJ1-4 TRBV28 - TRBD1 TGTGCCAGCAGTGACCCCGGGACAGGGGACGAAAAACTGTTTTTT CASSDPGTGDEKLFF
TRBJ2-7 TRBV10-3 - - TGTGCCATCGGGACAAACTCCTACGAGCAGTACTTC CAIGTNSYEQYF
TRBJ1-2 TRBV10-3 - - TGTGCCATCAGTCCTCGGGGATCGAACTATGGCTACACCTTC CAISPRGSNYGYTF
TRBJ2-5 TRBV6-1 few - TGTGCCAGCAAGCAGGGGGGAGAGACCCAGTACTTC CASKQGGETQYF
TRBJ1-2 TRBV18 - TRBD1 TGTGCCAGCTCACCGGGGACAGATCCTGGCTACACCTTC CASSPGTDPGYTF
TRBJ2-5 TRBV10-3 few TRBD2 TGTGCCATGGCCCGAGCGGGATCTACGGAGACCCAGTACTTC CAMARAGSTETQYF
TRBJ2-2 TRBV29-1 - - TGCAGCGTTGTTGGGCTAGGCGGGGAGCTGTTTTTT CSVVGLGGELFF
TRBJ2-3 TRBV9 - - TGTGCCAGCAGCTCAACCCCCCGAGACAGATATACGCAGTATTTT CASSSTPRDRYTQYF
TRBJ1-2 TRBV10-2 - - TGCGCCAGCAGTGCCCAGGGAAGTGGCTACACCTTC CASSAQGSGYTF
TRBJ1-2 TRBV29-1 - TRBD1 TGCAGCGTTGGACAGGGGCAAGGCTATGGCTACACCTTC CSVGQGQGYGYTF
TRBJ2-3 TRBV30 - TRBD1 TGTGCCTTAACCAACAGGGGCGGAACAGATACGCAGTATTTT CALTNRGGTDTQYF
TRBJ2-5 TRBV7-6 - - TGTGCCAGCAGCTTAGCTCCGTCAGGGTTGCTGCAAGAGACCCAGTACTTC CASSLAPSGLLQETQYF
TRBJ1-2 TRBV14 - - TGTGCCAGCAGCCAATATCTCTATGGCTACACCTTC CASSQYLYGYTF
TRBJ2-1 TRBV29-1 few - TGCAGCGTTGAGACAACAGGTTACAATGAGCAGTTCTTC CSVETTGYNEQFF
TRBJ2-3 TRBV30 - - TGTGCCTGGAGTATAACAGGGGAGGGCCCAGATACGCAGTATTTT CAWSITGEGPDTQYF
TRBJ1-2 TRBV5-1 - TRBD1 TGCGCCAGCAGCCCGGGACAGGGGGCGACCTATGGCTACACCTTC CASSPGQGATYGYTF
TRBJ2-1 TRBV29-1 - - TGCAGCGTTGGACAGGAATACAATGAGCAGTTCTTC CSVGQEYNEQFF
TRBJ2-5 TRBV29-1 - - TGCAGCGTTGGGGTGGAGACCCAGTACTTC CSVGVETQYF
TRBJ2-7 TRBV29-1 - TRBD1 TGCAGCGTTGAGGGGACAGGCCTTTTCGAGCAGTACTTC CSVEGTGLFEQYF
TRBJ2-1 TRBV2 - TRBD1 TGTGCCAGCAGTGATTGGGACAGGTACAATGAGCAGTTCTTC CASSDWDRYNEQFF
TRBJ2-3 TRBV7-2 - TRBD2 TGTGCCAGCAGCCAGGGACTAGCGGGGCTCACAGATACGCAGTATTTT CASSQGLAGLTDTQYF
TRBJ2-3 TRBV30 - - TGTGCCTGGGTCGTGTGGAGCACAGATACGCAGTATTTT CAWVVWSTDTQYF
TRBJ2-3 TRBV30 - - TGTGCCTGCCCAGGACCCGGGGTGACAGATACGCAGTATTTT CACPGPGVTDTQYF
TRBJ1-2 TRBV6-1 - - TGTGCCAGCAGTGAGTCAGGGACCTATGGCTACACCTTC CASSESGTYGYTF
TRBJ2-7 TRBV10-3 few - TGTGCCATTAACCAACCGGGCCCTACCTACGAGCAGTACTTC CAINQPGPTYEQYF
TRBJ2-5 TRBV2 - - TGTGCCAGCAGTGAAATGTCGGCAGGGAGAGAGACCCAGTACTTC CASSEMSAGRETQYF
TRBJ2-5 TRBV2 - TRBD2 TGTGCCAGCAGTGATGTAGCTAGCGGGCAAGAGACCCAGTACTTC CASSDVASGQETQYF
TRBJ2-6 TRBV4-2 - TRBD1 TGTGCCAGCAGCCCTCTCAGGGGGACAGGGGGTTCTACTGGGGCCAACGTCCTGACTTTC CASSPLRGTGGSTGANVLTF
TRBJ2-1 TRBV11-2 - TRBD2 TGTGCCAGCAGCCCGAAGATAGTGGGCGGGGGTTGGAATGAGCAGTTCTTC CASSPKIVGGGWNEQFF
TRBJ2-2 TRBV7-7 - TRBD1 TGTGCTAGCAGCAAGGGACAGTCGAACACCGGGGAGCTGTTTTTT CASSKGQSNTGELFF
TRBJ2-2 TRBV14 - TRBD1 TGTGCCAGCAGCCAACGGACAGGGGGCTCGTCCGGGGAGCTGTTTTTT CASSQRTGGSSGELFF
TRBJ2-7 TRBV5-1 - - TGCGCCAGCAGCTTAGCCTACAGGATGGGCTACGAGCAGTACTTC CASSLAYRMGYEQYF
TRBJ1-1 TRBV30 once - TGTGCCTGGAGCCAGAGGAACACTGAAGCTTTCTTT CAWSQRNTEAFF
TRBJ2-1 TRBV19 - TRBD2 TGTGCCAGTAGGGCGGGGGTATTTACGGATGAGCAGTTCTTC CASRAGVFTDEQFF
TRBJ2-5 TRBV27 few - TGTGCCAGCAGTCCCTTTGGGCTAGAGACCCAGTACTTC CASSPFGLETQYF
TRBJ2-5 TRBV29-1 - - TGCAGCGTTGATCGGCCTATGCAAGAGACCCAGTACTTC CSVDRPMQETQYF